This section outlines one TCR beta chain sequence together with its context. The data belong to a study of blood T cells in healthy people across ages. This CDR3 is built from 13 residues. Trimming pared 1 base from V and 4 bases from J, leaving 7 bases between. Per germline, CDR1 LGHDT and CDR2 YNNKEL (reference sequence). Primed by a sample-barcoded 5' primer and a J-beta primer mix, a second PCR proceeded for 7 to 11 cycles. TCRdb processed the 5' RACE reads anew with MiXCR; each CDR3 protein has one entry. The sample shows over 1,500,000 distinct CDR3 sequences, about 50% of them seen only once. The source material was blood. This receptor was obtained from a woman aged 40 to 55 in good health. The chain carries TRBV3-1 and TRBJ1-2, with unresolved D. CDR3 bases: TGTGCCAGCAGCCAAGGGGCAGTCTATGGCTACACCTTC. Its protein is CASSQGAVYGYTF. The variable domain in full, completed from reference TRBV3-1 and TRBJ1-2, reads DTAVSQTPKYLVTQMGNDKSIKCEQNLGHDTMYWYKQDSKKFLKIMFSYNNKELIINETVPNRFSPKSPDKAHLNLHINSLELGDSAVYFCASSQGAVYGYTFGSGTRLTVV.